This entry describes one T cell receptor (beta chain). The target antigen is unknown. These data are taken from a study of cytomegalovirus exposure and HLA in healthy donors. Findings and caveats of the study: Data from an earlier analysis indicated that most TCR beta V segments were productive either about 90% or about 30% of the time. Roughly uniform sequencing depth across donors was assumed, possibly incorrectly.

The study ran its PCR with 60 Vbeta and 13 Jbeta primers. The protocol was immunoSEQ multiplex PCR, while the TCRdb copy is restricted to in-frame clones and leaves out a portion. The sample lists approximately 160,000 clones, approximately 88% occurring once. Germline V gene lookup returns CDR1 SGHKS and CDR2 YYEKEE (reference sequence). Trimming pared 0 bases from V and 3 bases from J, leaving 7 bases between. The CDR3 has 14 amino acids. Sequencing was carried out using PBMCs. The chain employs TRBV5-5 and TRBJ1-5; D not resolved. The TCR was taken from a boy aged 2 to 10 in good health and CMV-seronegative. CDR3 protein: CASSLVGNNQPQHF. The CDR3 nucleotides read TGTGCCAGCAGCTTGGTTGGCAACAATCAGCCCCAGCATTTT.